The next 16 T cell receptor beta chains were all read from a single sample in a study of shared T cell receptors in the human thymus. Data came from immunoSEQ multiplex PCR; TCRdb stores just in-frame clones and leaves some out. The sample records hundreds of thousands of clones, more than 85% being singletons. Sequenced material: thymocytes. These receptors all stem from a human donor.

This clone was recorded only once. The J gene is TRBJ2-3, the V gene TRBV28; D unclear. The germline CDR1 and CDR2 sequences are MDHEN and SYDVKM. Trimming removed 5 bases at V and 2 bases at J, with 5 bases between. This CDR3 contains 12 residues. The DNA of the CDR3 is TGTGCCAGCAGTGAATACACAGATACGCAGTATTTT. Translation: CASSEYTDTQYF.

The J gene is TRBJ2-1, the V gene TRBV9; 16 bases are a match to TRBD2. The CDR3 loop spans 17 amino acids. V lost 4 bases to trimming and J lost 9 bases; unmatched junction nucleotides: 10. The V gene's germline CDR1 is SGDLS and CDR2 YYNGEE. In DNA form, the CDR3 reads TGTGCCAGCAGCCCGGGACTAGCGGGAGGGTACGTGGCTGAGCAGTTCTTC. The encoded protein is CASSPGLAGGYVAEQFF.

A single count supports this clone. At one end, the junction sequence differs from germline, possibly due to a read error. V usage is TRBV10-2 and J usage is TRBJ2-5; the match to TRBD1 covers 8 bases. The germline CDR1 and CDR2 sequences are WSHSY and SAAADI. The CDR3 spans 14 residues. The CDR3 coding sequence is TGCGCCAGCACTGAGACAGGGGAGGAAGAGACCCAGTACTTC. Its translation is CASTETGEEETQYF.

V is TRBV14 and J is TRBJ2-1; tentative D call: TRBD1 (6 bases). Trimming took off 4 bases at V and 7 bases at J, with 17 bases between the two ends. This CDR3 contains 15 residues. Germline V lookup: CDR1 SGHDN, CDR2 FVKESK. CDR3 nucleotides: TGTGCCAGCAGCCGGGACAAACGGAGCGGAAATGAGCAGTTCTTC. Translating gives CASSRDKRSGNEQFF.

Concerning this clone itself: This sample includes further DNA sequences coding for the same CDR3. CDR3 in DNA: TGTGCCAGCAGCTTGGACAGATACGAGCAGTACTTC. Residues: CASSLDRYEQYF. The genes are TRBV5-6 and TRBJ2-7; D unresolved. CDR3 length equals 12 residues. Trimming removed 0 bases at V and 4 bases at J, with 5 bases between. In germline, CDR1 is SGHDT, CDR2 YYEEEE.

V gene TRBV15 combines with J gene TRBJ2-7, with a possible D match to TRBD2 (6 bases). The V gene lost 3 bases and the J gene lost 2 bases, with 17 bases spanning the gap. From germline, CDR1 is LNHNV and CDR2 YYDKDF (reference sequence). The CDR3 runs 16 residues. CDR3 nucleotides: TGTGCCACCAGCAGTGAACTGAGGAGGGAGCCCTACGAGCAGTACTTC. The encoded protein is CATSSELRREPYEQYF.

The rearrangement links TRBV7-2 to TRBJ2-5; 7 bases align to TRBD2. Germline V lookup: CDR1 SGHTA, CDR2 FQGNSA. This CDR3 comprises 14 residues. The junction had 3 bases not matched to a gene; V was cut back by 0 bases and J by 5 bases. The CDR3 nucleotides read TGTGCCAGCAGCTTAGCGGGGGGAGGGGAGACCCAGTACTTC. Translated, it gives CASSLAGGGETQYF.

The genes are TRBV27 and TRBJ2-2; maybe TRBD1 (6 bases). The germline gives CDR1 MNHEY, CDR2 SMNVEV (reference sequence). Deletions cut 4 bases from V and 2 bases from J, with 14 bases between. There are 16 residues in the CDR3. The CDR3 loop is CASSSWAGVNTGELFF. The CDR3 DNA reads TGTGCCAGCAGTTCATGGGCAGGGGTAAACACCGGGGAGCTGTTTTTT.

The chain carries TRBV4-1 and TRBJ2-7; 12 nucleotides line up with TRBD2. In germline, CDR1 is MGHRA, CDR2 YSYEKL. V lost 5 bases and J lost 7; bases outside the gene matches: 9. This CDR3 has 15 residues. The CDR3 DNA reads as TGCGCCAGCAGCGGCCGACTAGCGGGAGATCGGGAGCAGTACTTC. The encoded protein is CASSGRLAGDREQYF.

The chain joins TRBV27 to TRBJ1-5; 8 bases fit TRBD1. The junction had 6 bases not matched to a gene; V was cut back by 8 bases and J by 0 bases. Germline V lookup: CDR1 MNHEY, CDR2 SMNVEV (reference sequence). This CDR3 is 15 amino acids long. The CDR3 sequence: CASQDRVYSNQPQHF. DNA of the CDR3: TGTGCCAGCCAGGACAGGGTATATAGCAATCAGCCCCAGCATTTT.

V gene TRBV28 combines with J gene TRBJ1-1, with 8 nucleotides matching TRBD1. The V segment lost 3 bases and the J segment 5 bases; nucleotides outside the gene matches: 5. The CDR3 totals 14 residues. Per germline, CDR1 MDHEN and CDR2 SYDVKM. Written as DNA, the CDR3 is TGTGCCAGCAGTTTCTCAGGGGGCGGAACTGAAGCTTTCTTT. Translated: CASSFSGGGTEAFF.

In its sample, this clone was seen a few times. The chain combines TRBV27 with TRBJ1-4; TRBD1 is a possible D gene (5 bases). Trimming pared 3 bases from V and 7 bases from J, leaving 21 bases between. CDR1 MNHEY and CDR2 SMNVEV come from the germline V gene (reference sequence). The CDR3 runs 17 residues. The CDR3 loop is CASSFQPPTGYLEKLFF. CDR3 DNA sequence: TGTGCCAGCAGTTTCCAACCTCCTACAGGATACCTTGAAAAACTGTTTTTT.

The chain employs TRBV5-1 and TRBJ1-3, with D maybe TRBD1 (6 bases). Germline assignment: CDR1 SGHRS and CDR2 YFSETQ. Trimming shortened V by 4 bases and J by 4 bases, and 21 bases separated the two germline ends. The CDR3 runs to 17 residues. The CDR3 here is CASSRGPGQPSGNTIYF. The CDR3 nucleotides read TGCGCCAGCAGCCGGGGACCGGGACAACCTTCGGGAAACACCATATATTTT.

CDR3 sequence reads: CASSILVDYGYTF. CDR3 nucleotides: TGTGCCAGTAGTATTCTTGTGGATTATGGCTACACCTTC. The chain has TRBV19 and TRBJ1-2; D unresolved. The CDR3 sequence is 13 residues long. Trimming shortened V by 3 bases and J by 5 bases, and 10 bases separated the two germline ends. Germline loops: CDR1 LNHDA, CDR2 SQIVND (reference sequence).

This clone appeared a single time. CDR3 sequence: CASSSQAGGGFVNTEAFF. The CDR3 nucleotides are TGTGCCAGCAGCTCCCAGGCTGGCGGCGGGTTTGTGAACACTGAAGCTTTCTTT. V and J are TRBV7-8 and TRBJ1-1, with no clear D. The V end was cut by 4 bases, the J end by 0 bases, with 21 bases between. The length of the CDR3 is 18 residues. CDR1 is SGHVS and CDR2 is FQNEAQ in the germline V gene.

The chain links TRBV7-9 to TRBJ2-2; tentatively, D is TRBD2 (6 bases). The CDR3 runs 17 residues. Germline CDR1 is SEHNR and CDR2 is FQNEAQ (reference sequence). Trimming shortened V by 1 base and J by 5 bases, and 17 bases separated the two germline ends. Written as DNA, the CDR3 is TGTGCCAGCAGCTTAGGGGACGGGGAGGCGGTAACCGGGGAGCTGTTTTTT. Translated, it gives CASSLGDGEAVTGELFF. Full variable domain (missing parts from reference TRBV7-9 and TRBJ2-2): DTGVSQNPRHKITKRGQNVTFRCDPISEHNRLYWYRQTLGQGPEFLTYFQNEAQLEKSRLLSDRFSAERPKGSFSTLEIQRTEQGDSAMYLCASSLGDGEAVTGELFFGEGSRLTVL.